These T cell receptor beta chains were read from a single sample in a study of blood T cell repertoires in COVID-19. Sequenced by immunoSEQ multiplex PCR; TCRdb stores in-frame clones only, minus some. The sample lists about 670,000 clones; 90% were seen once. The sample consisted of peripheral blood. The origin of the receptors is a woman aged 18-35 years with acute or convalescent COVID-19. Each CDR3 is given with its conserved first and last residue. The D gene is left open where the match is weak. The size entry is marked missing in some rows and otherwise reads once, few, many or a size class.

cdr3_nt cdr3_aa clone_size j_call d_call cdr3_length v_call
TGCAGTGCTAGCCCTCGAAACACCATATATTTT CSASPRNTIYF - TRBJ1-3 - 11 TRBV20-1
TGTGCCAGCAGGCCCCCTCAGGGGACAAACACCATATATTTT CASRPPQGTNTIYF - TRBJ1-3 - 14 TRBV6-5
TGTGCCAGCAGTCCCGCCACCACAGGGGGCACTGAAGCTTTCTTT CASSPATTGGTEAFF - TRBJ1-1 TRBD1 15 TRBV28
TGTGCCAGCAGTGCCGGGACAGGGGGCTACACCTTC CASSAGTGGYTF - TRBJ1-2 TRBD1 12 TRBV6-4
TGTGCCAGCAGTTCCGAGGGTCAGGGGCCAGCCGGAGGCTACACCTTC CASSSEGQGPAGGYTF - TRBJ1-2 - 16 TRBV6-6
TGTGCCAGCAGCTACGGACAGGGGGCATGGAACACTGAAGCTTTCTTT CASSYGQGAWNTEAFF - TRBJ1-1 TRBD1 16 TRBV7-2
TGCGCCAGCAGCGAACACAGGGCTGAGCAGTTCTTC CASSEHRAEQFF - TRBJ2-1 - 12 TRBV5-1
TGTGCCAGCAGCTTAGTGAGGGGGACCGGGGAGCTGTTTTTT CASSLVRGTGELFF - TRBJ2-2 - 14 TRBV7-2
TGTGCCAGCAGTCTAGGGGACAGGGGTGGGAATGAGCAGTTCTTC CASSLGDRGGNEQFF - TRBJ2-1 TRBD1 15 TRBV27
TGTGCCAGTGCCACCGGGACACCGTACACTGAAGCTTTCTTT CASATGTPYTEAFF - TRBJ1-1 - 14 TRBV19
TGTGCCAGCAGTGCCCGGACAGAAGGCACAGATACGCAGTATTTT CASSARTEGTDTQYF many TRBJ2-3 - 15 TRBV6-4
TGTGCCTGGAGTTACGTCAGCGGTCATGAGCAGTACTTC CAWSYVSGHEQYF few TRBJ2-7 - 13 TRBV30
TGTGCCAGCGGAACCTCGACCGACTTCTATGGCTACACCTTC CASGTSTDFYGYTF - TRBJ1-2 - 14 TRBV6-4
TGTGCCAGCAGCTTAACGGGTCCATTAGGCTACACCTTC CASSLTGPLGYTF - TRBJ1-2 - 13 TRBV7-2
TGTGCCACCACCCCGAATCAGCCCCAGCATTTT CATTPNQPQHF - TRBJ1-5 - 11 TRBV24-1
TGTGCCAGCCGCGGCAGCTCGAACACTGAAGCTTTCTTT CASRGSSNTEAFF - TRBJ1-1 - 13 TRBV6-6
TGTGCCAGCAGTGAAGTCTTAAATCCGGTCAACTATGGCTACACCTTC CASSEVLNPVNYGYTF - TRBJ1-2 - 16 TRBV2
TGTGCCAGCAGCTCTGACCCCAATTACTCAGGGGACTATGGCTACACCTTC CASSSDPNYSGDYGYTF - TRBJ1-2 - 17 TRBV13
TGTGCCAGCAGCCAAGTAGCTAGCGCCTACAATGAGCAGTTCTTC CASSQVASAYNEQFF - TRBJ2-1 - 15 TRBV3-1/TRBV3-2
TGTGCCAGCAGCCCGCAGCGGGCCCTCCAACATACGCAGTATTTT CASSPQRALQHTQYF - TRBJ2-3 - 15 TRBV7-9
TGTGCCAGCAGCGTATGGGAGGGATTTCCGCAAGAGACCCAGTACTTC CASSVWEGFPQETQYF - TRBJ2-5 TRBD2 16 TRBV9
TGTGCCAGCAGCCGCAAAGTTGAGTTTCCCGGGAGGAACACTGAAGCTTTCTTT CASSRKVEFPGRNTEAFF - TRBJ1-1 - 18 TRBV7-8
TGTGCCACCAGTGATTTGGGGACAGGGGATTACACCTTC CATSDLGTGDYTF - TRBJ1-2 TRBD1 13 TRBV24-1
TGTGCCAGCAGCGTTAGCGGGACCCCCACAGATACGCAGTATTTT CASSVSGTPTDTQYF - TRBJ2-3 TRBD2 15 TRBV9
TGTGCCAGCAGCCAAGGAACAGGGCGGTATGGCTACACCTTC CASSQGTGRYGYTF - TRBJ1-2 - 14 TRBV3-1/TRBV3-2
TGTGCCAGCAGTGAGGCGGCCGCGGGCGGCTACACCTTC CASSEAAAGGYTF - TRBJ1-2 - 13 TRBV6-2/TRBV6-3
TGTGCCAGCCAAGGGCGTACAGAGGACAGGATCAACACCTTC CASQGRTEDRINTF few TRBJ1-2 TRBD1 14 TRBV6-5
TGTGCCAGCAGCGACCACAGGGGGCCGGGCACTGAAGCTTTCTTT CASSDHRGPGTEAFF - TRBJ1-1 TRBD1 15 TRBV7-6
TGTGCCAGCACCCCAGCGGGGGGGCCGAATGAGCAGTTCTTC CASTPAGGPNEQFF - TRBJ2-1 TRBD2 14 TRBV7-9
TGTGCCAGCAGCACTGGGACATCCCCTAACTATGGCTACACCTTC CASSTGTSPNYGYTF once TRBJ1-2 - 15 TRBV9
TGCGCCAGCAGCTTGGAGACAGGGGTCGAAAAACTGTTTTTT CASSLETGVEKLFF once TRBJ1-4 TRBD1 14 TRBV5-1
TGTGCCAGCGCGGGGGCCACTGAAGCTTTCTTT CASAGATEAFF - TRBJ1-1 - 11 TRBV2
TGTGCCAGCAGCAAAGTAGAGCAGGGGGCGACTGAAGCTTTCTTT CASSKVEQGATEAFF once TRBJ1-1 - 15 TRBV21-1
TGTGCCAGCAGTTACGCATTCGGGGGTTCACCCCTCCACTTT CASSYAFGGSPLHF - TRBJ1-6 - 14 TRBV6-6
TGCGCCAGCAGCTCCTTTGCGGGGGACAGGGGTTTAAACGAGCAGTACTTC CASSSFAGDRGLNEQYF - TRBJ2-7 TRBD1 17 TRBV5-1
TGCGCCAGCAGCCAAGGGGTAGGGGAGGCCCTAGGGGGCTACACCTTC CASSQGVGEALGGYTF few TRBJ1-2 - 16 TRBV4-1
TGCGCCAGCAGCCCTAGGGGGAGCACAGATACGCAGTATTTT CASSPRGSTDTQYF once TRBJ2-3 - 14 TRBV4-3
TGTGCCAGCTCACCACACGGGGATGGGAGCAATCAGCCCCAGCATTTT CASSPHGDGSNQPQHF - TRBJ1-5 - 16 TRBV18
TGTGCCAGCAGCCAAGCTCAGACAAACACCGGGGAGCTGTTTTTT CASSQAQTNTGELFF - TRBJ2-2 - 15 TRBV4-2
TGCGCCAGCAGCCAAGAGGGGACAGGGGGCGCGTATGAAAAACTGTTTTTT CASSQEGTGGAYEKLFF - TRBJ1-4 TRBD1 17 TRBV4-3
TGTGCCAGCAGCTTCGGGGGAGGCTACACCTTC CASSFGGGYTF - TRBJ1-2 - 11 TRBV5-6
TGTGCCAGCTCACCTACCGGGGGTTTGAACACTGAAGCTTTCTTT CASSPTGGLNTEAFF - TRBJ1-1 - 15 TRBV18
TGTGCCACCAGTGGTACAGGCGGCAATCAGCCCCAGCATTTT CATSGTGGNQPQHF - TRBJ1-5 - 14 TRBV24-1
TGTGCCAGCAGTTACTCGGGGAGAGAAGCTTTCTTT CASSYSGREAFF - TRBJ1-1 - 12 TRBV6-6
TGTGCCAGCAGTTTGGGAGGGTACAACTATGGCTACACCTTC CASSLGGYNYGYTF - TRBJ1-2 - 14 TRBV27
TGTGCCAGCAGGAAGGACAGGGCTAACACCGGGGAGCTGTTTTTT CASRKDRANTGELFF - TRBJ2-2 TRBD1 15 TRBV6-5
TGCGCCAGCAGCCAAGAACGGTGGTTGTACAATGAGCAGTTCTTC CASSQERWLYNEQFF - TRBJ2-1 - 15 TRBV4-3
TGCGCCAGCAGCCAACGGTTGAGCAATCAGCCCCAGCATTTT CASSQRLSNQPQHF - TRBJ1-5 - 14 TRBV4-3
TGTGCCAGTAGTATAGCTGGGCAGGGGTGGCCACCCCTCCACTTT CASSIAGQGWPPLHF - TRBJ1-6 - 15 TRBV19
TGTGCCAGCAGGGCGGATCGTCCTTCTAACTATGGCTACACCTTC CASRADRPSNYGYTF once TRBJ1-2 - 15 TRBV4-2
TGCAGCGGGACCAAGGACCTAGCGGCCCAAGAGACCCAGTACTTC CSGTKDLAAQETQYF - TRBJ2-5 TRBD2 15 TRBV29-1